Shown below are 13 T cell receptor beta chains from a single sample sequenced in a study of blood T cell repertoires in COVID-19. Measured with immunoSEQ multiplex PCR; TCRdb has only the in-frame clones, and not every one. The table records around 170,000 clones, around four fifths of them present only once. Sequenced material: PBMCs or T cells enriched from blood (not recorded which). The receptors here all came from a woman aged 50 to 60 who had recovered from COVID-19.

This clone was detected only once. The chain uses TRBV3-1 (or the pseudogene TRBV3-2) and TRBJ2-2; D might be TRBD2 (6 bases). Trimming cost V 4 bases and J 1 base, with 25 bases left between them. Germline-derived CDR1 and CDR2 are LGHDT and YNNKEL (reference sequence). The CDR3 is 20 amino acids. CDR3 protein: CASSRESIAAHTLNTGELFF. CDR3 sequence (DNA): TGTGCCAGCAGCCGTGAGAGTATAGCGGCCCACACTTTGAACACCGGGGAGCTGTTTTTT.

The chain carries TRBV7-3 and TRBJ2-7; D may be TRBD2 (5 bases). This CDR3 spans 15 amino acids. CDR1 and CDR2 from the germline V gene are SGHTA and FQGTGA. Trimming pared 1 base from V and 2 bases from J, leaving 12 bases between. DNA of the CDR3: TGTGCCAGCAGCTTAAACCACGGGGTGCCCTACGAGCAGTACTTC. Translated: CASSLNHGVPYEQYF.

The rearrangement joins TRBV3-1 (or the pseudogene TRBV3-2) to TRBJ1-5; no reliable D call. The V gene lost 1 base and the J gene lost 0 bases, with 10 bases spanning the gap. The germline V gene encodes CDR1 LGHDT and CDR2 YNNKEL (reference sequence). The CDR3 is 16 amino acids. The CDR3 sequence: CASSQGNHYSNQPQHF. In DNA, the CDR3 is TGTGCCAGCAGCCAAGGGAACCACTATAGCAATCAGCCCCAGCATTTT.

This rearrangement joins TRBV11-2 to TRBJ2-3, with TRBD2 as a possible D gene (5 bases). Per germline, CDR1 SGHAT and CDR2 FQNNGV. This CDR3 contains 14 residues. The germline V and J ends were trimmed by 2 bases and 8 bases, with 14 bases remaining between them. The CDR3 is CASSLSSRGVTQYF. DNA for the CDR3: TGTGCCAGCAGCTTAAGTAGCCGGGGAGTTACGCAGTATTTT.

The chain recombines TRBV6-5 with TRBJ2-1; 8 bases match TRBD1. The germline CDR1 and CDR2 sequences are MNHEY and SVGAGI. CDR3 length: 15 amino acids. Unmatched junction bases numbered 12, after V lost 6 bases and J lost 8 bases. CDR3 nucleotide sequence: TGTGCCAGCAGGCGGGCCTCGACAGGGGCCGATGAGCAGTTCTTC. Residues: CASRRASTGADEQFF.

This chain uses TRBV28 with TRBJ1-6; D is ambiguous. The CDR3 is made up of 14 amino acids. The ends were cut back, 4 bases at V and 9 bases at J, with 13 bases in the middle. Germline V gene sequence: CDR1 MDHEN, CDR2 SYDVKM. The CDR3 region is CASSYFEKSSPLHF. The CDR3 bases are TGTGCCAGCAGTTACTTTGAAAAGAGTTCACCCCTCCACTTT.

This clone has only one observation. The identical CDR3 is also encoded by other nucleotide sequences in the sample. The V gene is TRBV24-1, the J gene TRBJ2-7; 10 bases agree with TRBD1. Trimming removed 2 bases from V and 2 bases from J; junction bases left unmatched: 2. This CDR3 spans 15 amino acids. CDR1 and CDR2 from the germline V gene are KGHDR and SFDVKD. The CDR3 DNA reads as TGTGCCACCAGTGATTCCGGGACAGGGGCCTACGAGCAGTACTTC. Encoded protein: CATSDSGTGAYEQYF.

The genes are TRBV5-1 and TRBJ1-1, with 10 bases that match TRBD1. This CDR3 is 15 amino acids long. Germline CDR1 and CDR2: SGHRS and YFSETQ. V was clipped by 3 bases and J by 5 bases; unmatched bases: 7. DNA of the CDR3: TGCGCCAGCAGCTCCCTGGGACAGGGGAGAACTGAAGCTTTCTTT. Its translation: CASSSLGQGRTEAFF.

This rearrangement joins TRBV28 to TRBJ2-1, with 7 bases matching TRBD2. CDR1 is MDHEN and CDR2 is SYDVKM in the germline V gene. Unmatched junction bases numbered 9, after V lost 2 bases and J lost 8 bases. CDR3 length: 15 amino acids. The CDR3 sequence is CASSLENSGSHEQFF. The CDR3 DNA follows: TGTGCCAGCAGTTTAGAGAATAGCGGGTCTCATGAGCAGTTCTTC.

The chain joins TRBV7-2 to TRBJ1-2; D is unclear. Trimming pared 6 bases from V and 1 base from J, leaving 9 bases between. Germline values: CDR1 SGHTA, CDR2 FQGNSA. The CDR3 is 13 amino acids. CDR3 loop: CASRSDFNYGYTF. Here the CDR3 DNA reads TGTGCCAGCAGGTCGGACTTTAACTATGGCTACACCTTC.

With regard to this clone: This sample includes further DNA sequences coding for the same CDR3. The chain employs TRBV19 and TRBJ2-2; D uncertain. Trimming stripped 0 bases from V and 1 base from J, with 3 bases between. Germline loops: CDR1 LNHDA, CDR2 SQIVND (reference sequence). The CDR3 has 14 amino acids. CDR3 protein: CASSIDRNTGELFF. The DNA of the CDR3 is TGTGCCAGTAGTATAGACAGGAACACCGGGGAGCTGTTTTTT.

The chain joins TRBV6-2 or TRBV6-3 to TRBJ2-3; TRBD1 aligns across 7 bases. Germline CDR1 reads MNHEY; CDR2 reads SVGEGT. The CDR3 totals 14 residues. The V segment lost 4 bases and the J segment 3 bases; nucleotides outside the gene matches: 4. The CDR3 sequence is CASSLDRVTDTQYF. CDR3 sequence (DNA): TGTGCCAGCAGTTTAGACAGGGTGACAGATACGCAGTATTTT.

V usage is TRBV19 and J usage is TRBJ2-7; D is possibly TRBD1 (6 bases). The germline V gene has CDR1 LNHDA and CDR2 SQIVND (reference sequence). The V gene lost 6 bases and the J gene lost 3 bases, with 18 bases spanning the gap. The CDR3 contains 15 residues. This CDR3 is CASRKPGDPVYEQYF. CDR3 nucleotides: TGTGCCAGTAGGAAGCCAGGGGATCCGGTCTACGAGCAGTACTTC.